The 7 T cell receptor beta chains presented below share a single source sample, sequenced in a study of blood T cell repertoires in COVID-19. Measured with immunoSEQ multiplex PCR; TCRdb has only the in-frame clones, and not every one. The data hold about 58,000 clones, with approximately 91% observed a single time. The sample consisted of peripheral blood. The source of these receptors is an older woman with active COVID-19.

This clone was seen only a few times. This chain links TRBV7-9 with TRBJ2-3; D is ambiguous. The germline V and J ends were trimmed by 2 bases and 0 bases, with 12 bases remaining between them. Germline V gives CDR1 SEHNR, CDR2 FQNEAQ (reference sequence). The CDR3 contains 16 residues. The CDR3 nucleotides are TGTGCCAGCAGCTTATCGATTCGTGGCAGCACAGATACGCAGTATTTT. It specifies CASSLSIRGSTDTQYF. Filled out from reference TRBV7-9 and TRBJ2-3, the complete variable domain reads DTGVSQNPRHKITKRGQNVTFRCDPISEHNRLYWYRQTLGQGPEFLTYFQNEAQLEKSRLLSDRFSAERPKGSFSTLEIQRTEQGDSAMYLCASSLSIRGSTDTQYFGPGTRLTVL.

Written as DNA, the CDR3 is TGTGCCAGCAGCGTAGCGGTCTCCGAGCGACAAGAGACCCAGTACTTC. Its translation is CASSVAVSERQETQYF. The rearrangement links TRBV9 to TRBJ2-5; D is unclear. The CDR3 sequence is 16 residues long. The germline V and J ends were trimmed by 0 bases and 2 bases, with 14 bases remaining between them. Germline V gene lookup returns CDR1 SGDLS and CDR2 YYNGEE.

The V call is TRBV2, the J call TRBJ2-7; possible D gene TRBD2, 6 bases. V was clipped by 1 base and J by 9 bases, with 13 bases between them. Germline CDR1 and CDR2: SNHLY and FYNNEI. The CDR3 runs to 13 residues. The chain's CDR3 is CASSEGGGRGQYF. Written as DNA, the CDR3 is TGTGCCAGCAGTGAAGGGGGAGGACGGGGGCAGTACTTC.

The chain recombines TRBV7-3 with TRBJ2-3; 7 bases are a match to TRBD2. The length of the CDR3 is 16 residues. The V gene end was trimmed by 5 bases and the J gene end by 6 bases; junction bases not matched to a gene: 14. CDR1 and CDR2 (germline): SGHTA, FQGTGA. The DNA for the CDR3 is TGTGCCAGCAGCAAATCGGGGGGTCCAAACAGGGATACGCAGTATTTT. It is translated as CASSKSGGPNRDTQYF.

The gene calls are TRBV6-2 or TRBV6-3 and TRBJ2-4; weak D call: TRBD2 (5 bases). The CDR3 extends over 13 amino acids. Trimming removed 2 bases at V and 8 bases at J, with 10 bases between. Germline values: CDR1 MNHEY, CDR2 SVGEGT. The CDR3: CASSYSLADIQYF. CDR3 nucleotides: TGTGCCAGCAGTTACAGCCTAGCTGACATTCAGTACTTC.

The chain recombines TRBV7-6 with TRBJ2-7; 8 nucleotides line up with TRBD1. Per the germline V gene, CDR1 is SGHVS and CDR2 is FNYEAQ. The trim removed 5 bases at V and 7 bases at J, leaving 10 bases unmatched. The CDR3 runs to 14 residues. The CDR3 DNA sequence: TGTGCCAGCAGCCCCAGGGGGCAAGTGGAAGAGCAGTACTTC. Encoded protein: CASSPRGQVEEQYF.

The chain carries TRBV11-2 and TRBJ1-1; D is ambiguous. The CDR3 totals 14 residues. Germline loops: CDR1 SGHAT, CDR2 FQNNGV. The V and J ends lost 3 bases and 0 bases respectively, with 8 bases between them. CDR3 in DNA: TGTGCCAGCAGCTTCAGTCAAATGAACACTGAAGCTTTCTTT. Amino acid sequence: CASSFSQMNTEAFF. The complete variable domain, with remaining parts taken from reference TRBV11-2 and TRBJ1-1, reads EAGVAQSPRYKIIEKRQSVAFWCNPISGHATLYWYQQILGQGPKLLIQFQNNGVVDDSQLPKDRFSAERLKGVDSTLKIQPAKLEDSAVYLCASSFSQMNTEAFFGQGTRLTVV.